This T cell receptor (beta chain) was captured in a study of T cells in narcolepsy. About the study: Healthy controls were enrolled alongside patients with narcolepsy type 1 or type 2.

V lost 6 bases to trimming and J lost 2 bases; unmatched junction nucleotides: 7. Looked up from germline, CDR1 is SNHLY and CDR2 is FYNNEI. CDR3 length: 15 amino acids. Sequencing used immunoSEQ multiplex PCR; TCRdb keeps in-frame clones, though not all of them. Of over 30,000 clones in the sample, 75% to 90% were seen once. The specimen was CD45RA- memory CD4+ T cells from PBMCs. The TCR originated in a human donor with narcolepsy. This rearrangement joins TRBV2 to TRBJ1-5; 7 bases are shared with TRBD1. The CDR3 reads CASRHRGQGNQPQHF. The CDR3 bases are TGTGCCAGCAGGCACAGGGGTCAGGGCAATCAGCCCCAGCATTTT.